This T cell receptor beta chain stems from a study of cytomegalovirus exposure and HLA in healthy donors (TCRdb year 2017). With respect to the entire study: An earlier analysis of about 560 of the donors reported over 250 Gb of sequence data and 90 million to 120 million unique TCR beta sequences obtained from around 170 million T cells. An early release that covered some 630 HLA-typed donors contained approximately 320 gigabases of sequencing data and approximately 85 million unique TCR sequences. Among the approximately 430 genotyped donors, about 85% belonged to the genetic ancestry cluster associated with self-reported Caucasian donors. The study aimed to test whether cataloging public T cell receptors could reveal signatures of past pathogen exposure. The study used immunosequencing to profile the T cell repertoires of 666 subjects and linked those repertoires to cytomegalovirus serostatus. Along with the approximately 620-subject first cohort, a separate validation cohort of over 90 different subjects was used. The study combined high-throughput TCR immunosequencing, statistical association of individual TCRs with disease status, and machine learning to predict cytomegalovirus infection status. To study patterns of TCR occurrence, a later analysis re-analyzed previously published TCR beta repertoires from 550 to 800 donors and added high-resolution HLA genotyping. Rather than using new phenotypic data, the later analysis identified candidate immune exposures from TCR beta sequences and from how often those sequences occurred across donors. In an earlier analysis of 500 to 650 of the donors, high-throughput TCR beta sequencing was used to judge whether each TCR beta V gene segment behaved as functional or pseudogenic. Donor age, sex, ethnicity and CMV serostatus were compiled together with the repertoire data. A later genetic analysis used genome-wide SNP genotypes for about 60% of the roughly 670 donors, treating that subset as a discovery cohort. Every discovery cohort repertoire had been produced on one sequencing platform. HLA typing included class I and class II loci at four-digit resolution. The number of typed donors differed by locus: about 620-630 for A, B, C, DRB1 and DQB1; some 500 for DQA1; approximately 610 for DPA1; and roughly 490 for DPB1. Roughly 5 DR-DQ haplotypes were handled as single units for association and clustering because linkage in the cohort was strong. Among almost 400 genotyped donors of the cohort, an average of about 240,000 unique TCR beta nucleotide sequences were sequenced per donor, 15% to 20% of them non-productive. Paper-wide results and their limitations: In the study, some 160 TCR beta chains were listed as associated with cytomegalovirus. Compared with the approximately 670-donor mean, donors in an Asian-associated ancestry cluster had fewer N-insertions in productive TCRs, according to a later genetic analysis. This cohort had only TCR beta chains sequenced, and the lack of alpha or paired-chain data limited which features could be detected. Sequencing depth was assumed to be roughly uniform across donors in the presence/absence analyses, though that assumption may not hold. Strong co-occurrence of HLA alleles, especially DR and DQ, made assigning TCR associations to individual alleles difficult. Because some donors lacked HLA typing at each locus, the association tests relied only on the typed subset. Correlated functional status among segregating V segments might be attributable to linkage disequilibrium, but an unknown experimental factor could not be ruled out. A cluster of highly shared sequence variants was judged likely to be a technical artifact of the sequencing pipeline. The authors suggested that the approach could potentially be generalized to other disease states and immunological phenotypes. Broadly in line with IMGT annotations, most TCR beta V segments showed up in productive rearrangements about 87% or about 30% of the time in an earlier analysis of 587 of the donors. The earlier analysis of 587 of the donors excluded about 16 rarely observed V segments, including chromosome 9 orphons, because counts were too low. A later genetic analysis associated a missense DCLRE1C variant with V-gene and J-gene trimming of TCR beta chains, and an independent cohort replicated the association. In a later analysis, 16,951 TCR beta sequences were associated with specific HLA alleles at a false discovery rate of 0.05. Three of the identified cytomegalovirus-associated TCR beta chains were confirmed in vitro to be specific for cytomegalovirus antigens. In a later analysis, HLA-associated TCR beta chains showed more clonal expansion and lower generation probabilities than non-associated chains that were equally common. Because the 87-base-pair reads could not distinguish some IMGT-functional V segments, including TRBV6-2 and TRBV6-3, those segments were excluded. A later analysis reported that several top co-occurrence clusters appeared linked to parvovirus B19, influenza, CMV and Epstein-Barr virus. For the cohort, immune exposure information was limited to CMV serostatus. In a later analysis, TCR association rates were found to vary across HLA loci, with the most associated TCRs seen for DRB1 alleles and the fewest for HLA-C alleles. Cytomegalovirus status was reported to be diagnosed by the classifier with high specificity and sensitivity in both the original and validation cohorts. A further reported finding was that TCR beta sequences accurately predicted the HLA-A and HLA-B alleles for most subjects in the first cohort. According to a later analysis, most CMV-associated TCR beta chains appeared to be HLA-restricted, and the HLA associations seemed to be driven largely by CMV exposure. Most TCR sequences were observed very rarely across donors, whereas some public TCRs were present in many individuals.

CDR1 SEHNR and CDR2 FQNEAQ were looked up in the germline V gene (reference sequence). Unmatched junction bases come to 10, with V trimmed by 5 bases and J by 2 bases. CDR3 length: 16 amino acids, cysteine to phenylalanine. Kept here is only the CDR3 DNA, which spans 48 bases and is read in frame from base 1. Points on this clone: Its binding antigen is unknown. The record has no base qualities; no much larger clone is one base away.

The cohort was made up of 500 to 800 healthy bone marrow donors. Cohort members were all nominally healthy when sampled, although unrecorded immune exposures were likely present. The donor was CMV seronegative and belonged to the group of 320 or so seronegative cohort members. A peripheral blood sample was collected from each donor, and TCR beta sequencing was performed on peripheral blood mononuclear cells. The Qiagen DNeasy Blood Extraction Kit was used to extract genomic DNA from the blood cell samples. Receptor amplification or capture employed the immunoSEQ multiplex PCR assay. For the multiplex PCR, a mixture combining 60 forward primers for TCR Vbeta segments and 13 reverse primers for TCR Jbeta segments was used. A multiplex PCR assay on genomic DNA amplified the CDR3 region of rearranged TCR beta genes. The amplified TCR beta libraries were sequenced on the Illumina HiSeq System as 87-base-pair reads. The paper's data handling went like this. A later analysis counted 75 million to 100 million unique TCR beta chains across the 670 or so repertoires, and approximately 11 million of these chains were shared by at least two donors. A nearest-neighbor algorithm error-corrected the raw reads and collapsed the reads into unique sequences, merging closely related sequences to remove PCR and sequencing errors. To assign V, D and J gene segments, CDR3 sequences were aligned to IMGT reference sequences. For a sequence to be retained, a match of at least six nucleotides to both a V gene segment and a J gene segment was required. A rearrangement counted as productive if the CDR3 had no stop codons and remained in frame with V and J, and every other rearrangement counted as non-productive. CDR3 was defined according to IMGT convention as the region running from the second conserved V-encoded cysteine to the conserved J-encoded phenylalanine. The earlier analysis of about 640 of the donors excluded any sequence lacking an unambiguous match to a single V gene segment. In an earlier analysis of some 590 of the donors, a V segment was called functional when productive rearrangements were above 56.7%, and segregating when the standard deviation between donors exceeded 5%. A statistical classification framework was developed to diagnose cytomegalovirus status using the catalog of TCR beta chain sequences. V and J gene assignment, in a later analysis, came from comparing TCR nucleotide sequences with IMGT/GENE-DB human TR gene sequences. A later analysis assigned CDR3 sequences and most-parsimonious VDJ recombination scenarios with the TCRdist pipeline. In a later analysis, every TCR beta chain was defined by the combination of its CDR3 amino acid sequence and its V-gene family, and reads without a unique V-gene family were dropped. A later analysis removed several hundred highly shared, low-generation-probability nucleotide sequences to deal with suspected cross-contamination and a sequencing artifact. In a later analysis, a clonal expansion index for each public chain was calculated from normalized within-repertoire ranks of inferred template counts. Generation probabilities in a later analysis came from a VDJ recombination model fitted to out-of-frame rearrangements, and those results were checked against IGoR. In a later analysis, hypergeometric tests were used to score TCR-TCR, TCR-HLA and TCR-CMV co-occurrence, with a repertoire-size bias correction applied to TCR pairs. False discovery rates were estimated in a later analysis by permuting HLA or CMV assignments 20 times. In a later analysis, co-occurring TCRs were grouped using DBSCAN, with TCRdist sequence similarity added in when clustering inside HLA-allele-positive subsets. Repertoires with fewer than 30,000 or more than 120,000 public chains were left out of co-occurrence clustering, as were five repertoires with anomalous nucleotide sharing. TCRdb carries this immuneACCESS record with in-frame sequences only. Its versions omit some clonotypes, under half of them owing to an unresolved V gene in the studies checked, with the rest unexplained. The DNA gave D and trimming, while V, J and clone size come from that table. This sample has some 160,000 clones in its table, and approximately 81% of those were observed once. Approximately 2% of the sample rests with the top ten.

Sequenced material: PBMCs. In this chain, TRBV7-9 is recombined with TRBJ1-1, with TRBD1 identical over 8 junction bases. The receptor comes from a man between 18 and 35 years old in good health and CMV-seronegative. The DNA reads as follows: TGTGCCAGCAGCAAAAGAGGACAGGGACTCAACACTGAAGCTTTCTTT. Protein translation: CASSKRGQGLNTEAFF.